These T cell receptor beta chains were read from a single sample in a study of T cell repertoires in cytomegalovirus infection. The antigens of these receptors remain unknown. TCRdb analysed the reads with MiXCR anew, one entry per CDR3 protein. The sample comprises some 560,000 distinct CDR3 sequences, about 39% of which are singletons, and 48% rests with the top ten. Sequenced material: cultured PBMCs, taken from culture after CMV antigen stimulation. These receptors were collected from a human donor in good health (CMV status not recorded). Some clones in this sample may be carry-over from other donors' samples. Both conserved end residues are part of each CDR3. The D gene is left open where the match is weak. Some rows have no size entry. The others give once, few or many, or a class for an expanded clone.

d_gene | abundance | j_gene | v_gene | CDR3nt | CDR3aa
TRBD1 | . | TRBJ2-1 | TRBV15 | TGTGCCACCAGCAGGGACAGGGGGGCCTACAATGAGCAGTTCTTC | CATSRDRGAYNEQFF
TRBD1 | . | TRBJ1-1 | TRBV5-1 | TGCGCCAGCAGCTTGACCGGACAGGGGGGAGCTTTCTTT | CASSLTGQGGAFF
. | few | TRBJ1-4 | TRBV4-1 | TGCGCCAGCAGCCAGGGGCAGGCAACAACTAATGAAAAACTGTTTTTT | CASSQGQATTNEKLFF
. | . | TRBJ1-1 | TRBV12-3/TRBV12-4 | TGTGCCAGCAGTTTGCAGATAGGAGGGGGTGAAGCTTTCTTT | CASSLQIGGGEAFF
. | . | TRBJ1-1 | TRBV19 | TGTGCCAGTTGGTCTGGGGACACTGAAGCTTTCTTT | CASWSGDTEAFF
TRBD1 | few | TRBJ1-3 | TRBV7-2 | TGTGCCAGCAGCTTAGGTGGGACAGGGGCAGGAAACACCATATATTTT | CASSLGGTGAGNTIYF
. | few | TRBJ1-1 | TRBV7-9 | TGTGCCAGCAGCTTACGGGGGCGAGGGACTGAAGCTTTCTTT | CASSLRGRGTEAFF
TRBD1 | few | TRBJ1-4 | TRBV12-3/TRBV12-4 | TGTGCCAGCAGTTTGGCGACAGGGGGCCTTCGAAAACTGTTTTTT | CASSLATGGLRKLFF
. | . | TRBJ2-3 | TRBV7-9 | TGTGCCAGCAGCTCCCGCGGGAATAGCGGAGGTTTCACAGATACGCAGTATTTT | CASSSRGNSGGFTDTQYF
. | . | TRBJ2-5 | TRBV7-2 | TGTGCCAGCAGCTTAGGCCGGGGCCGAGAGACCCAGTACTTC | CASSLGRGRETQYF
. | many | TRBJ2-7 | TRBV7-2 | TGTGCCAGCAGCTTACCCCGCCGCGAGCAGTACTTC | CASSLPRREQYF
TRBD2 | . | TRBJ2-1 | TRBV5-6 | TGTGCCAGCAGCCTATCCCTAGCGGGGGGACCCTACAATGAGCAGTTCTTC | CASSLSLAGGPYNEQFF
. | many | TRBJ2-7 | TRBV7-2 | TGTGCCAGCAGCTCTCCGGGGGCCAGCTACGAGCAGTACTTC | CASSSPGASYEQYF
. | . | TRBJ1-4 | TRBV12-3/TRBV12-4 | TGTGCCAGCAGTCGATACGGGGACGTGAAACTGTTTTTT | CASSRYGDVKLFF
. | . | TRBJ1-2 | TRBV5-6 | TGTGCCAGCAGCTTGAGGAGGGGAGATGGCTACACCTTC | CASSLRRGDGYTF
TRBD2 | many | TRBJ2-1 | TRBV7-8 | TGTGCCAGCAGCTTACCCGTGGGGGATCTAGCGGGTTCTTCCTACAATGAGCAGTTCTTC | CASSLPVGDLAGSSYNEQFF
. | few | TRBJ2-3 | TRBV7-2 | TGTGCCAGCAGCGCGGGACCAGGAGATACGCAGTATTTT | CASSAGPGDTQYF
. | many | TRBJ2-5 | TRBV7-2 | TGTGCCAGCAGCCTCACTAGTGTCGAGGACCAGTACTTC | CASSLTSVEDQYF
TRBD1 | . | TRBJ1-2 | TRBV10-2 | TGCGCCAGCAGCGCGGGACAGGGGGACGTGTATGGCTACACCTTC | CASSAGQGDVYGYTF
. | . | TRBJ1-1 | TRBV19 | TGTGCCAGTAGTATCCCGGGGGCCAGCGCTGAAGCTTTCTTT | CASSIPGASAEAFF
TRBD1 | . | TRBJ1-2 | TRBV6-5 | TGTGCCAGCAGTAAAACCGGGACAGGGGCCTTGGCTGGTGGCTACACCTTC | CASSKTGTGALAGGYTF
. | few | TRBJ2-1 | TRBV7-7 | TGTGCCAGCAGCTTATCGGCTAGCCCCTACAATGAGCAGTTCTTC | CASSLSASPYNEQFF
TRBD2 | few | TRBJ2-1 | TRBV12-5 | TGTGCTAGTCGGGGGGGCCCAAGCACAGGGGAGCAGTTCTTC | CASRGGPSTGEQFF
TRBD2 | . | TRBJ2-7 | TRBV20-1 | TGCAGTGCTATGGCTAGCGGGTTTGACGAGCAGTACTTC | CSAMASGFDEQYF
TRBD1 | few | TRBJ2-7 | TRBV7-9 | TGTGCCAGCAGCTTCCGGGACAGGGATGTTTCCGAGCAGTACTTC | CASSFRDRDVSEQYF
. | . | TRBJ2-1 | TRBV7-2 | TGTACCAGCAGCGACTTAGGGACGTACAATGAGCAGTTCTTC | CTSSDLGTYNEQFF
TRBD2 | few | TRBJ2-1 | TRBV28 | TGTGCCAGCAGTTTCTTAGCGGGACTGGGTGAGCAGTTCTTC | CASSFLAGLGEQFF
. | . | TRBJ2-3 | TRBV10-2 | TGCGCCAGCAGGGGCTCTCTTGGGATCACAGATACGCAGTATTTT | CASRGSLGITDTQYF
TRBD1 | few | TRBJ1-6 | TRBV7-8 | TGTGCCAGCAGCTACGGACAGGGCCAATATTATTCACCCCTCCACTTT | CASSYGQGQYYSPLHF
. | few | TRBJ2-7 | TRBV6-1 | TGTGCCAGCACCCGGGAACCCTCGGCATACGAGCAGTACTTC | CASTREPSAYEQYF
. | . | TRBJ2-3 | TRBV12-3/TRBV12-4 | TGTGCCAGCACCTACGATTCGGGTACGCAGTATTTT | CASTYDSGTQYF